What follows describes a single T cell receptor (beta chain). This clonotype was observed many times. What this receptor recognizes is not known. The limits of the CDR3 on the DNA are not certain, so only TCRdb's listed CDR3 is given. The lymph node samples were taken from the axillary draining lymph nodes of breast cancer patients. The data were taken from a study of breast tumors, draining lymph nodes, adjacent tissues (dated by TCRdb to about 2016). Regarding the complete study: The study compared TCR beta repertoires across tumor, adjacent nontumor tissue and axillary lymph nodes from breast cancer patients. In human breast cancer, the study set out to evaluate how tumor, surrounding tissue and draining lymph node repertoires relate to one another and whether T cells may move between these sites. Overall study outcomes, separate from this receptor: Tumor and nontumor tissue repertoires were significantly more similar in luminal-like than in basal-like breast cancer. T-cell repertoire diversity in tumors was found to be lower than in lymph nodes but higher than in nontumor tissue, and preferential V and J gene usage was observed. The data were considered consistent with most tumor T cells being derived from the lymph node and subsequently expanding within tumor tissue. The conclusion that tumor T cells originate in lymph nodes was framed as consistent with a hypothesis rather than directly demonstrated.

Measured from the cysteine to the phenylalanine, the CDR3 is 12 residues long. The CDR1 and CDR2 encoded by the germline V gene (reference sequence) are DFQATT and SNEGSKA. The sequencing machine was an Illumina HiSeq 2000. Multiplex PCR amplification was used to build the TCR beta chain libraries. The amplified TCR beta chain products were analyzed by high-throughput sequencing. TCRdb cleaned the public reads at Q25 with fastp, built clones with MiXCR and kept in-frame beta chains. All rows with the same CDR3 protein become a single entry with the most common DNA and genes. Recorded for this sample are approximately 230,000 distinct CDR3 sequences; less than 40% of them occurred a single time. The top ten clones comprise 3.6% of the sample.

The chain joins TRBV20-1 to TRBJ1-2. This clonotype was sampled from a female donor with breast cancer. Some clones in this sample may be carry-over from other donors' samples. Specimen: axillary lymph node tissue. CDR3 protein: CSARDVGYGSTF.